The clone carrying this T cell receptor beta chain has a count of ten or more. This specimen belongs to a study of T cells in Graves' hyperthyroidism and ophthalmopathy. Template material for amplifying TCR beta CDR3 regions consisted of RNA transcripts. The HTBI primer set served for first-round RT-PCR of the TCR CDR3. One entry per CDR3 protein results from TCRdb running MiXCR on the multiplex PCR reads. The repertoire holds fewer than 350,000 distinct CDR3 sequences, 20% to 25% seen once, with around 45% in the top ten. Patients between 18 and 65 years old had hyperthyroidism, newly diagnosed and lasting under 2 months. From germline, CDR1 is GTSNPN and CDR2 SVGIG (reference sequence). CDR3 length equals 13 residues. V was clipped by 3 bases and J by 6 bases, with 12 bases between them.

The V and J genes are TRBV30 and TRBJ1-5, with a possible D match to TRBD1 (5 bases). The sample consisted of blood. The TCR sequence derives from a woman aged 50 to 60 with Graves' hyperthyroidism. The CDR3 coding sequence is TGTGCCTGGAGCCCGACGGGGCCTCAGCCCCAGCATTTT. Protein sequence: CAWSPTGPQPQHF.